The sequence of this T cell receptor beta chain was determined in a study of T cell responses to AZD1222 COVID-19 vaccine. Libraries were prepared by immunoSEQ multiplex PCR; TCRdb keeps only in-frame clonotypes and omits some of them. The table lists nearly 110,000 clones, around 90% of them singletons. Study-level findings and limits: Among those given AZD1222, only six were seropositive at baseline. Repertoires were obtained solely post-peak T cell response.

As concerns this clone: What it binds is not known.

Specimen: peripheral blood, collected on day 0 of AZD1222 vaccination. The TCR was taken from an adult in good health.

The CDR3 DNA sequence: TGTGCCAGCTCACCGCCAGGGAAGTCGGCCACCGGGGAGCTGTTTTTT. Amino acids: CASSPPGKSATGELFF. The V and J genes are TRBV18 and TRBJ2-2; D possibly corresponds to TRBD1 (5 bases). Trimming shortened V by 3 bases and J by 4 bases, and 15 bases separated the two germline ends. Germline lookup yields CDR1 KGHSH and CDR2 LQKENI. The CDR3 has 16 residues.